Described below is a single T cell receptor beta chain sequence and its context. The data belong to a study of blood T cell repertoires in COVID-19. Overall study: The United States, Italy and Spain provided the acute and convalescent COVID-19 samples.

As originally analysed: Reference gene primer amplification gave nucleated cell count estimates. The method was immunoSEQ multiplex PCR; TCRdb's version includes in-frame clones alone and lacks a portion of them. The V and J calls and clone size are taken from that table; D and trimming were inferred from the DNA. The sample holds 110,000 or so clones; 85% are singletons and the top ten take 13%. The CDR3 contains 15 residues. Germline V CDR1 and CDR2: LGHNA, YSLEER. Trimming left V 0 bases short and J 4 bases short, with 12 bases between. Sequencing was done on a sample of peripheral blood. The rearrangement links TRBV4-3 to TRBJ1-2; D unclear. This receptor was identified in a human donor in a cohort sampled during active COVID-19. The CDR3 loop is CASSQDRTGFYGYTF. In nucleotides, the CDR3 is TGCGCCAGCAGCCAAGATAGGACGGGGTTCTATGGCTACACCTTC.